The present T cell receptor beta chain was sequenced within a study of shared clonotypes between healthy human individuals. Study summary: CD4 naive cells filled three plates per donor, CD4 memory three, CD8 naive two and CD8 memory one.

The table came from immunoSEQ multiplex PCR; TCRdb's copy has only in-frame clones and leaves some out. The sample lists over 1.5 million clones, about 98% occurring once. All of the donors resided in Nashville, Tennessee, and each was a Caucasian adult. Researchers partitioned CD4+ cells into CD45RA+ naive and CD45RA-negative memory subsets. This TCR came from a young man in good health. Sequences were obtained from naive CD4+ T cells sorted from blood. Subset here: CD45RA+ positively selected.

This CDR3 reads CASSLGAGYYGYTF. Written as DNA, the CDR3 is TGCGCCAGCAGCTTGGGGGCGGGGTACTATGGCTACACCTTC. The chain uses TRBV5-1 and TRBJ1-2; no definite D call. V lost 0 bases to trimming and J lost 3 bases, with 9 bases between them. CDR3 length: 14 amino acids. Germline V gives CDR1 SGHRS, CDR2 YFSETQ.